These T cell receptor beta chains were read from a single sample in a study of blood T cell repertoires in COVID-19. Sequencing used immunoSEQ multiplex PCR; TCRdb keeps in-frame clones, though not all of them. Of about 96,000 clones listed, about 88% are singletons. Sample: peripheral blood. All receptors come from a woman in her sixties with acute or convalescent COVID-19. Each CDR3 is given with its conserved first and last residue. Fields, in order: clone size, J gene, D gene, V gene, CDR3 DNA, CDR3 protein. A D gene is named only where the DNA matches it firmly. Clone size appears in some rows only: once, few, many, or a class for an expanded clone.

. TRBJ1-2 TRBD1 TRBV7-8 TGTGCCAGCAGCCCTGACAGGGGATGGGGCTACACCTTC CASSPDRGWGYTF
once TRBJ1-1 TRBD1 TRBV19 TGTGCCAGTACTAGGGACAGGGGGCTTGAAGCTTTCTTT CASTRDRGLEAFF
. TRBJ1-4 TRBD1 TRBV4-3 TGCGCCAGCAGCCAGGGGACAGTAAATGAAAAACTGTTTTTT CASSQGTVNEKLFF
. TRBJ1-6 . TRBV27 TGTGCCAGCAGTTTATACGGGCCAGGGAAGCAGTCACCCCTCCACTTT CASSLYGPGKQSPLHF
. TRBJ2-7 . TRBV7-9 TGTGCCAGCAGCTCACAGGGATACGAGCAGTACTTC CASSSQGYEQYF
. TRBJ1-3 . TRBV3-1/TRBV3-2 TGTGCCAGCAGCCAACCGGGGGGGGGAAACACCATATATTTT CASSQPGGGNTIYF
. TRBJ1-5 . TRBV4-3 TGCGCCAGCAGCCAAGGGTGCTCAGAGAGGGGCAATCAGCCCCAGCATTTT CASSQGCSERGNQPQHF
. TRBJ1-4 . TRBV30 TGTGCCTGGAGTACCCCGGGGGTGAATGAAAAACTGTTTTTT CAWSTPGVNEKLFF
few TRBJ2-7 . TRBV4-1 TGCGCCAGCAGCCCCTATCAGGGTAACGAGCAGTACTTC CASSPYQGNEQYF
. TRBJ1-2 . TRBV28 TGTGCCAGCAACGGGGGCTATGGCTACACCTTC CASNGGYGYTF
. TRBJ2-7 TRBD1 TRBV28 TGTGCCAGCTCCAGGGGACAGGGGGCTTCCTACGAGCAGTACTTC CASSRGQGASYEQYF
. TRBJ2-5 TRBD2 TRBV9 TGTGCCAGCAGCGTAGCTAGCGGGGGGGCTCGGGAGACCCAGTACTTC CASSVASGGARETQYF
few TRBJ1-5 TRBD1 TRBV7-2 TGTGCCAGCAGTACGACAGGGAATAGCAATCAGCCCCAGCATTTT CASSTTGNSNQPQHF
. TRBJ1-1 . TRBV10-2 TGCGCCAGCACACCCGGGTGGACTGAAGCTTTCTTT CASTPGWTEAFF
. TRBJ2-5 TRBD1 TRBV7-6 TGTGCCAGCAGCTTAGCTTCTAAGGACAGGGAAAAAGAGACCCAGTACTTC CASSLASKDREKETQYF
. TRBJ1-5 . TRBV6-4 TGTGCCAGCAGTGAGATTTTGAGACTGGGCAATCAGCCCCAGCATTTT CASSEILRLGNQPQHF
. TRBJ2-7 TRBD2 TRBV25-1 TGTGCCAGTAATCTAGCGGGGGGCAACGAGCAGTACTTC CASNLAGGNEQYF
. TRBJ1-3 . TRBV4-1 TGCGCCAGCAGCCAAGCAGGAAACACCATATATTTT CASSQAGNTIYF
. TRBJ1-5 . TRBV7-7 TGTGCCAGCAGCTTAGGGCCCAGGGTCTGGGCTCAGCCCCAGCATTTT CASSLGPRVWAQPQHF
. TRBJ2-5 TRBD1 TRBV18 TGTGCCAGCTCACCTAGGACAGGGGAAGAGACCCAGTACTTC CASSPRTGEETQYF
. TRBJ2-7 . TRBV3-1/TRBV3-2 TGTGCCAGCAGCCAAGATTTAGGGACTCTAGTGTACTTC CASSQDLGTLVYF
. TRBJ1-2 . TRBV30 TGTGCCTGGAGTAGGGGTAACTATGGCTACACCTTC CAWSRGNYGYTF
. TRBJ2-3 . TRBV12-3/TRBV12-4 TGTGCCAGCAGTGGACGGACAACAGATACGCAGTATTTT CASSGRTTDTQYF
. TRBJ2-5 TRBD2 TRBV11-3 TGTGCCAGCAGCTTAGGTTTGAGCGGGGGGGCCGGGGAGACCCAGTACTTC CASSLGLSGGAGETQYF
. TRBJ1-1 . TRBV5-4 TGTGCCAGCAGCGTAGACAGTAACACTGAAGCTTTCTTT CASSVDSNTEAFF
. TRBJ1-4 . TRBV7-2 TGTGCCAGCAGCTACCAGGGTGCTAATGAAAAACTGTTTTTT CASSYQGANEKLFF
few TRBJ1-5 . TRBV9 TGTGCCAGCAGCCCTTCCTCAGGGTCAGAGAGTCAGCCCCAGCATTTT CASSPSSGSESQPQHF
. TRBJ1-2 . TRBV12-3/TRBV12-4 TGTGCCAGCAGTTTATCCTTATCTTATGGCTACACCTTC CASSLSLSYGYTF
. TRBJ2-1 TRBD2 TRBV7-2 TGTGCCAGCAGCTTAGCGCGGGGGATCAATGAGCAGTTCTTC CASSLARGINEQFF
. TRBJ1-2 TRBD1 TRBV2 TGTGCCAGCAGTGTAGGACAGGGTAGGGGCTACACCTTC CASSVGQGRGYTF
. TRBJ1-1 . TRBV7-8 TGTGCCAGCAGCTTAGTATTCGGGGGGCTCCCCACTGAAGCTTTCTTT CASSLVFGGLPTEAFF
. TRBJ2-1 . TRBV19 TGTGCCAGTAAGGATGTGGTTTCGGGCAATGAGCAGTTCTTC CASKDVVSGNEQFF
. TRBJ2-7 TRBD1 TRBV5-4 TGTGCCAGCAGCCCCCCCGGGGACAGGGTCTACGAGCAGTACTTC CASSPPGDRVYEQYF
. TRBJ1-2 . TRBV7-9 TGTGCCAGCAGCCGACTTCGTGAGGGTGGCTACACCTTC CASSRLREGGYTF
. TRBJ1-4 . TRBV7-9 TGTGCCAGCAGCTTAGAGGGGGTTAATGAAAAACTGTTTTTT CASSLEGVNEKLFF
. TRBJ1-5 . TRBV6-5 TGTGCCAGCGTCCGGGACAACAATCAGCCCCAGCATTTT CASVRDNNQPQHF
. TRBJ1-5 . TRBV19 TGTGCCAGTAGTTTAGGGATGCAAGTCGGGCAGCCCCAGCATTTT CASSLGMQVGQPQHF
. TRBJ2-7 . TRBV19 TGTGCCAGTAGTATAGTCGGGGGTAACGAGCAGTACTTC CASSIVGGNEQYF
. TRBJ1-1 . TRBV5-4 TGTGCCAGCAGCCAAGGATGGCAGGGGACTGAAGCTTTCTTT CASSQGWQGTEAFF
. TRBJ2-7 . TRBV11-3 TGTGCCAGCCGACAGGACTCCTACGAGCAGTACTTC CASRQDSYEQYF
few TRBJ1-4 . TRBV7-2 TGTGCCAGCAGCTTTGGGAGGAGAGATGAAAAACTGTTTTTT CASSFGRRDEKLFF
. TRBJ1-1 TRBD1 TRBV7-8 TGTGCCAGCAGCTCGTACCGGGACAGGGGTCTCACTGAAGCTTTCTTT CASSSYRDRGLTEAFF
. TRBJ2-1 . TRBV4-1 TGCGCCAGCAGCCAGGAAATAACAACAGGGCCAGGGAATGAGCAGTTCTTC CASSQEITTGPGNEQFF
. TRBJ2-1 TRBD2 TRBV2 TGTGCCAGATCGTCTAGCGGCAATGAGCAGTTCTTC CARSSSGNEQFF
. TRBJ2-3 . TRBV13 TGTGCCAGCAGCTTCAGTTCAGAACCTAGCACAGATACGCAGTATTTT CASSFSSEPSTDTQYF
once TRBJ2-7 . TRBV28 TGTGCCAGCAGTTTGTACGGCTCCTACGAGCAGTACTTC CASSLYGSYEQYF
. TRBJ2-5 TRBD1 TRBV29-1 TGCAGCGTGGCGACAGGGACGTACGAGACCCAGTACTTC CSVATGTYETQYF
few TRBJ1-1 . TRBV3-1/TRBV3-2 TGTGCCAGCAGCCCCGTTAGGAGGAACACTGAAGCTTTCTTT CASSPVRRNTEAFF
. TRBJ1-2 TRBD1 TRBV10-3 TGTGCCATCAGTGCTTGGACAGGGGGCGCGAGGGGCTACACCTTC CAISAWTGGARGYTF
. TRBJ2-5 . TRBV6-6 TGTGCCAGCAGTGTCCAGGGCCCCCAAGAGACCCAGTACTTC CASSVQGPQETQYF
once TRBJ2-1 . TRBV5-1 TGCGCCAGCAGCTTGGACTACTACAATGAGCAGTTCTTC CASSLDYYNEQFF
. TRBJ1-5 TRBD1 TRBV3-1/TRBV3-2 TGTGCCAGCAGCCAAGGGGACAGGATGGATCAGCCCCAGCATTTT CASSQGDRMDQPQHF
. TRBJ2-7 . TRBV6-8 TGTGCCAGCCCTAGGATCTGCCCGGGGGAGCAGTACTTC CASPRICPGEQYF
. TRBJ2-7 . TRBV12-3/TRBV12-4 TGTGCCAGCAGTTTCGGCAGGGTGTACGAGCAGTACTTC CASSFGRVYEQYF
. TRBJ1-2 TRBD1 TRBV19 TGTGCCAGTAGTACTCCGGGACAGGGCCACCGAGGCTATGGCTACACCTTC CASSTPGQGHRGYGYTF
. TRBJ1-2 . TRBV2 TGTGCCAGCAGTGACAGGGGTGGAAATGGCTACACCTTC CASSDRGGNGYTF
few TRBJ2-3 . TRBV12-1 TGTGCCAGCAGCCCCTTCGAGAGGACTTTGCGGCGCACAGATACGCAGTATTTT CASSPFERTLRRTDTQYF
. TRBJ2-2 . TRBV27 TGTGCCAGCAGTTACTTACAGGGTAGGTTGACCGGGGAGCTGTTTTTT CASSYLQGRLTGELFF
. TRBJ2-1 . TRBV4-1 TGCGCCAGCAGCCAAGCCGTAAGGGGTAGCTCCTACAATGAGCAGTTCTTC CASSQAVRGSSYNEQFF